Presented here are 19 T cell receptor beta chains from one specimen sequenced in a study of T cells after somatic rescue of genetic block. TCRdb keeps only in-frame clones here, not all; method: immunoSEQ multiplex PCR. The repertoire holds approximately 65,000 clones, with 80% to 95% as singletons. Sequences were obtained from peripheral blood mononuclear cells (PBMCs). All receptors derive from a man aged 40-49 years.

This clone was detected only once. The chain combines TRBV28 with TRBJ1-5; 9 bases line up with TRBD1. Unmatched junction bases numbered 12, after V lost 8 bases and J lost 7 bases. CDR1 and CDR2 (germline): MDHEN, SYDVKM. The CDR3 is made up of 15 amino acids. CDR3 amino acids: CASGPSGQGIQPQHF. CDR3 bases: TGTGCCAGCGGGCCCTCGGGACAGGGAATCCAGCCCCAGCATTTT.

The gene calls are TRBV29-1 and TRBJ2-5; TRBD2 matches at 7 bases. Unmatched junction bases numbered 17, after V lost 4 bases and J lost 9 bases. Germline-derived CDR1 and CDR2 are SQVTM and ANQGSEA. The CDR3 consists of 15 residues. The CDR3 region has the DNA TGCAGCGTTGGGTTTCGTCTAGCGGTCCGGGGGGCCCAGTACTTC. This codes for CSVGFRLAVRGAQYF.

The gene calls are TRBV5-1 and TRBJ1-4; D uncertain. With 0 bases removed from V and 7 bases from J, the gap between germline ends came to 1 base. The CDR3 is 11 residues long. Germline loops: CDR1 SGHRS, CDR2 YFSETQ. The DNA of the CDR3 is TGCGCCAGCAGCTTGGGTGAAAAACTGTTTTTT. Protein product: CASSLGEKLFF.

This chain uses TRBV10-1 with TRBJ2-7; the D gene is possibly TRBD1 (5 bases). CDR1 is WNHNN, CDR2 SYGVQD, per germline (reference sequence). The CDR3 is made up of 14 amino acids. V gave up 3 bases and J gave up 2 bases, with 11 bases separating them. The CDR3 reads CASSESGRAYEQYF. The CDR3 coding sequence is TGCGCCAGCAGTGAAAGTGGCAGGGCCTACGAGCAGTACTTC.

The chain uses TRBV5-5 and TRBJ1-5, with D possibly matching TRBD1 (5 bases). Trimming took off 3 bases at V and 4 bases at J, with 11 bases between the two ends. This CDR3 is 14 amino acids long. CDR1 and CDR2 (germline): SGHKS, YYEKEE (reference sequence). This chain's CDR3 is CASSYGAGNQPQHF. The CDR3 coding sequence is TGTGCCAGCAGCTATGGGGCGGGGAATCAGCCCCAGCATTTT.

The rearrangement links TRBV14 to TRBJ2-5; weak D call: TRBD1 (5 bases). The DNA end lines up better with TRBJ2-7; the J call may be wrong. Germline CDR1 is SGHDN and CDR2 is FVKESK. The CDR3 is made up of 13 amino acids. CDR3 loop: CASSQSIRGEQYF. The CDR3 coding sequence is TGTGCCAGCAGCCAGTCCATAAGGGGCGAGCAGTACTTC.

The chain carries TRBV27 and TRBJ2-2, with 10 bases matching TRBD2. The CDR3 loop spans 14 amino acids. From germline, CDR1 is MNHEY and CDR2 SMNVEV (reference sequence). The V gene end was trimmed by 10 bases and the J gene end by 5 bases; junction bases not matched to a gene: 7. The CDR3 spells CATSSGRGTGELFF. As DNA, the CDR3 is TGTGCCACCTCCAGCGGGAGGGGGACCGGGGAGCTGTTTTTT.

This rearrangement joins TRBV13 to TRBJ1-1; D perhaps matches TRBD1 (6 bases). Germline-derived CDR1 and CDR2 are PRHDT and FYEKMQ (reference sequence). The CDR3 loop spans 16 amino acids. The germline V and J ends were trimmed by 5 bases and 1 base, with 17 bases remaining between them. CDR3 loop: CASSLLGGKGNTEAFF. The DNA of the CDR3 is TGTGCCAGCAGCCTGCTCGGGGGCAAAGGGAACACTGAAGCTTTCTTT.

This clone was picked up one time. The chain recombines TRBV19 with TRBJ1-2; D not resolved. Germline CDR1 reads LNHDA; CDR2 reads SQIVND (reference sequence). V shed 5 bases and J shed 4 bases, with 11 bases lying between them. The CDR3 spans 13 residues. The CDR3 sequence is CASSRTEFYGYTF. The DNA of the CDR3 is TGTGCCAGTAGTCGGACGGAATTCTATGGCTACACCTTC.

This chain links TRBV5-1 with TRBJ1-1; D uncertain. V lost 0 bases, J lost 1 base, and 10 bases lay in between. The CDR3 length is 15 residues. Germline V lookup: CDR1 SGHRS, CDR2 YFSETQ. The CDR3 region is CASSLVTGQNTEAFF. CDR3 nucleotide sequence: TGCGCCAGCAGCTTGGTAACGGGCCAGAACACTGAAGCTTTCTTT.

This chain joins TRBV7-2 and TRBJ1-1, with D perhaps matching TRBD1 (5 bases). Germline V gene data show CDR1 as SGHTA and CDR2 as FQGNSA. Trimming shortened V by 4 bases and J by 3 bases, and 15 bases separated the two germline ends. CDR3 size: 15 residues. CDR3 sequence: CASSWDRGRYTEAFF. The CDR3 DNA is TGTGCCAGCAGCTGGGATAGGGGTCGTTACACTGAAGCTTTCTTT.

In its sample, this clone was seen once. The rearrangement links TRBV18 to TRBJ2-3, with D perhaps being TRBD1 or TRBD2 (6 bases each). The germline CDR1 and CDR2 sequences are KGHSH and LQKENI. The CDR3 loop spans 17 amino acids. V dropped 3 bases and J dropped 2 bases, with 18 bases sitting between them. The CDR3 nucleotides are TGTGCCAGCTCACCTTCCAGGGGAGGACCGAACACAGATACGCAGTATTTT. Protein: CASSPSRGGPNTDTQYF.

The chain joins TRBV11-2 to TRBJ1-1, with 7 bases identical to TRBD1. CDR1 and CDR2 (germline): SGHAT, FQNNGV. With 4 bases clipped from V and 3 bases from J, the junction kept 8 bases outside the gene matches. There are 15 residues in the CDR3. CDR3 in amino acids: CASSSRTGLYTEAFF. The CDR3 coding sequence is TGTGCCAGCAGCTCCCGGACAGGTCTCTACACTGAAGCTTTCTTT.

The gene calls are TRBV5-1 and TRBJ1-5; TRBD1 might be the D (5 bases). The CDR3 is made up of 14 amino acids. V lost 5 bases and J 4 bases, leaving 13 bases between the germline ends. Germline V gives CDR1 SGHRS, CDR2 YFSETQ. CDR3 protein: CASRPTGGNQPQHF. The CDR3 DNA follows: TGCGCCAGCAGACCGACGGGGGGGAATCAGCCCCAGCATTTT.

The chain combines TRBV15 with TRBJ2-7; 10 nucleotides line up with TRBD2. Germline V gives CDR1 LNHNV, CDR2 YYDKDF (reference sequence). The ends lost 2 bases at V and 5 bases at J; junction bases unmatched: 0. The CDR3 has 13 amino acids. CDR3 protein: CATSRLAGDEQYF. CDR3 sequence (DNA): TGTGCCACCAGCAGACTAGCGGGAGACGAGCAGTACTTC.

The J gene is TRBJ1-1, the V gene TRBV11-2; D gene unclear. V gave up 2 bases and J gave up 0 bases, with 7 bases separating them. CDR1 and CDR2 (germline): SGHAT, FQNNGV. The CDR3 is 14 residues long. CDR3 nucleotides: TGTGCCAGCAGCTTACAACGACTGAACACTGAAGCTTTCTTT. Protein: CASSLQRLNTEAFF. Supplemented by reference TRBV11-2 and TRBJ1-1, the full variable domain reads EAGVAQSPRYKIIEKRQSVAFWCNPISGHATLYWYQQILGQGPKLLIQFQNNGVVDDSQLPKDRFSAERLKGVDSTLKIQPAKLEDSAVYLCASSLQRLNTEAFFGQGTRLTVV.

This clone appeared a single time. The chain couples TRBV5-4 to TRBJ2-2, with D tentatively TRBD2 (6 bases). Germline CDR1 is SGHNT and CDR2 is YYREEE (reference sequence). The CDR3 runs 14 residues. V shed 4 bases and J shed 7 bases, with 14 bases lying between them. The CDR3 reads CASSPRETGGELFF. The CDR3 DNA sequence: TGTGCCAGCAGCCCGCGGGAAACGGGCGGGGAGCTGTTTTTT. The full variable domain, completed using reference TRBV5-4 and TRBJ2-2, is ETGVTQSPTHLIKTRGQQVTLRCSSQSGHNTVSWYQQALGQGPQFIFQYYREEENGRGNFPPRFSGLQFPNYSSELNVNALELDDSALYLCASSPRETGGELFFGEGSRLTVL.

This clone came up once. The chain uses TRBV5-1 and TRBJ1-6, with D maybe TRBD1 (5 bases). The germline CDR1 and CDR2 sequences are SGHRS and YFSETQ. V was cut by 4 bases and J by 7 bases, with 15 bases left in between. CDR3 length: 15 amino acids. The CDR3 loop reads CASSPGTAANSPLHF. DNA of the CDR3: TGCGCCAGCAGCCCCGGGACCGCCGCCAATTCACCCCTCCACTTT.

A few counts support this clone. The rearrangement links TRBV2 to TRBJ1-2; D uncertain. Germline-derived CDR1 and CDR2 are SNHLY and FYNNEI. The V end was cut by 5 bases, the J end by 6 bases, with 10 bases between. This CDR3 region has 12 residues. The CDR3 region has the DNA TGTGCCAGCAGTCCTGTGAACGATGGCTACACCTTC. This sequence encodes CASSPVNDGYTF.